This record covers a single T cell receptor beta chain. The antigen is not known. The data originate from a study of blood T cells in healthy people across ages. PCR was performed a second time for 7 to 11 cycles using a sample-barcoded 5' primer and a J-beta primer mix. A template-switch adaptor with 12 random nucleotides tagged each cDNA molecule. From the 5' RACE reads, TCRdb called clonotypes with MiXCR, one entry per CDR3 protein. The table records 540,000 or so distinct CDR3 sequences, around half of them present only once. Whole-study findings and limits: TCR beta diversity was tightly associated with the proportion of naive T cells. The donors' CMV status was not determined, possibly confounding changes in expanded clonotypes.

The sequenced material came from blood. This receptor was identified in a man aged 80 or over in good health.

The CDR3 here is CASSPGRGSGELFF. The CDR3 DNA is TGTGCCAGCAGCCCCGGACGGGGGAGCGGGGAGCTGTTTTTT. The chain carries TRBV6-5 and TRBJ2-2; D might be TRBD2 (6 bases). CDR1 is MNHEY, CDR2 SVGAGI, per germline. The CDR3 spans 14 residues. V lost 6 bases and J 7 bases, leaving 15 bases between the germline ends.